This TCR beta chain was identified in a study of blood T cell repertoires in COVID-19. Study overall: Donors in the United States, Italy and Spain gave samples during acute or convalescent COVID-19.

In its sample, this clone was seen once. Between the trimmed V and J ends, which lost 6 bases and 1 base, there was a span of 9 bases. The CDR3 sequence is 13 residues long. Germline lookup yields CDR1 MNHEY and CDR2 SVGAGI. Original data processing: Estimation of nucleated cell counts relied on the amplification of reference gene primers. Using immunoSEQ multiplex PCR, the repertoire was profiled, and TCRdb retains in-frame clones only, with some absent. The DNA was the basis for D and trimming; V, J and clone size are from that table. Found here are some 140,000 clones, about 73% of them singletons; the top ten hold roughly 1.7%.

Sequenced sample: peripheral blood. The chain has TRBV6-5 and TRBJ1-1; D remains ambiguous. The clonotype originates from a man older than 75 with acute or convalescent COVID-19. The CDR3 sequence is CASSQRQNTEAFF. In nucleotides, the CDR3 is TGTGCCAGCAGCCAACGACAGAACACTGAAGCTTTCTTT.